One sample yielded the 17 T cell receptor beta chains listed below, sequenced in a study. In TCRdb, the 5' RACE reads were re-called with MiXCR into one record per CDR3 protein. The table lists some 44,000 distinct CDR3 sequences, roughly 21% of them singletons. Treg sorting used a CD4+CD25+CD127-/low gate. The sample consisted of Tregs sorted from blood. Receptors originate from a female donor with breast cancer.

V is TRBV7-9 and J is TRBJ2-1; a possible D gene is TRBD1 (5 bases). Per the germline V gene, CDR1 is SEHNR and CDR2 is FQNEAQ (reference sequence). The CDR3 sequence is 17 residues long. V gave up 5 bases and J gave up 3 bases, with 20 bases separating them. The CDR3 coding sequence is TGTGCCAGCAGCACCGACAGAGGAGCCTTTGACTACAATGAGCAGTTCTTC. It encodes CASSTDRGAFDYNEQFF.

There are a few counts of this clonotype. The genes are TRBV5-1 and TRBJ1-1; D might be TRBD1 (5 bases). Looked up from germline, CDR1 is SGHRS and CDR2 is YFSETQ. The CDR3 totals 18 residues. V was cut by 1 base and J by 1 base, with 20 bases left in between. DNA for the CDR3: TGCGCCAGCAGCTTGAACCCCCAGGGCTCGTTTGGGAACACTGAAGCTTTCTTT. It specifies CASSLNPQGSFGNTEAFF.

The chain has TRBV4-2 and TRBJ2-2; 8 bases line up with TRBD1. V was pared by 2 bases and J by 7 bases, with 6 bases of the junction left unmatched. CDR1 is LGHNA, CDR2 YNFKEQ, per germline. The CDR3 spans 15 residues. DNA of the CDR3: TGTGCCAGCAGCCAACAGGGGGCACTCGGCGGGGAGCTGTTTTTT. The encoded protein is CASSQQGALGGELFF.

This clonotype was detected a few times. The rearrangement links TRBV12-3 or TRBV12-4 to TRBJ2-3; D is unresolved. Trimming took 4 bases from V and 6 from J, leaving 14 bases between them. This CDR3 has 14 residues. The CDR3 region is CASSYLGPLDTQYF. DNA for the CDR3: TGTGCCAGCAGTTATCTAGGACCGTTGGATACGCAGTATTTT.

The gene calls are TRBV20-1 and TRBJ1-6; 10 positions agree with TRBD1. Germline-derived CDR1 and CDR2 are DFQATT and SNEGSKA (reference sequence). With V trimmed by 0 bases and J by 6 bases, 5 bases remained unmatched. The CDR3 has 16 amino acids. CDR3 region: CSARDPGQGFNSPLHF. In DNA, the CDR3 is TGCAGTGCTAGAGATCCGGGACAGGGGTTTAATTCACCCCTCCACTTT.

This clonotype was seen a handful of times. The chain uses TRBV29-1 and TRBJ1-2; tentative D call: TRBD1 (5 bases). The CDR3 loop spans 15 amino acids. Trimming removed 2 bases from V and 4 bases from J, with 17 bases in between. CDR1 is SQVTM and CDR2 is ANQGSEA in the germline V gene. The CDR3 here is CSVESPTGTGYGYTF. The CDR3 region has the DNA TGCAGCGTTGAAAGCCCTACCGGGACTGGCTATGGCTACACCTTC.

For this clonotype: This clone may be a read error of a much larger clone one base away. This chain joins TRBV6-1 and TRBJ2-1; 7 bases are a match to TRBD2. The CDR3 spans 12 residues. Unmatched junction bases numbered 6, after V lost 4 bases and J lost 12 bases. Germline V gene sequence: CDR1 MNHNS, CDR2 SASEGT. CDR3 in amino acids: CASSGAGMGQFF. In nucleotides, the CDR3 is TGTGCCAGCAGTGGAGCGGGAATGGGGCAGTTCTTC.

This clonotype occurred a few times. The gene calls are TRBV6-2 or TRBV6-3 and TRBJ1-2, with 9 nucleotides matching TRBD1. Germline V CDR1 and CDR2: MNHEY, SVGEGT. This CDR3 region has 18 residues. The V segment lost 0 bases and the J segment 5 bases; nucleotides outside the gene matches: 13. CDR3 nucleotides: TGTGCCAGCAGTTACTCACTCCGGGACAGGGCAGGATGGTATGGCTACACCTTC. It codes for CASSYSLRDRAGWYGYTF.

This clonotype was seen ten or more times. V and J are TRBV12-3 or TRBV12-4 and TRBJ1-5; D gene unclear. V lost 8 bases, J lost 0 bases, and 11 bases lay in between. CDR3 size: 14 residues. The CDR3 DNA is TGTGCCAGCGAAGGACGGAATAGCAATCAGCCCCAGCATTTT. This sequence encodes CASEGRNSNQPQHF.

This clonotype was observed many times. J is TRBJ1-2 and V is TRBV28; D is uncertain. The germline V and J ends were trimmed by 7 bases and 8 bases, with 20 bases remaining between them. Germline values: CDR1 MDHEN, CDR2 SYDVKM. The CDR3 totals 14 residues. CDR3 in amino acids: CASTLPGGVYGYTF. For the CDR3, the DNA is TGTGCCAGCACCCTACCTGGCGGGGTCTACGGCTACACCTTC.

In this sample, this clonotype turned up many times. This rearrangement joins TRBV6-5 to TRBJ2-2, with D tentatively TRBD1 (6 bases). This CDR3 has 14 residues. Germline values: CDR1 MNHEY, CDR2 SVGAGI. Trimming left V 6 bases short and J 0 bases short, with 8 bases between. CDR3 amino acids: CASRGATNTGELFF. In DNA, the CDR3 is TGTGCCAGCAGGGGGGCCACGAACACCGGGGAGCTGTTTTTT.

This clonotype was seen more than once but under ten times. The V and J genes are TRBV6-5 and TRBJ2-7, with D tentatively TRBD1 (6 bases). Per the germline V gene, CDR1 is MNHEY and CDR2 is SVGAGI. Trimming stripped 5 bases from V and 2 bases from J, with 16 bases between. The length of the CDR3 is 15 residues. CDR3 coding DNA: TGTGCCAGCAGTGCACAGGGTAGCCGGACCTACGAGCAGTACTTC. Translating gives CASSAQGSRTYEQYF.

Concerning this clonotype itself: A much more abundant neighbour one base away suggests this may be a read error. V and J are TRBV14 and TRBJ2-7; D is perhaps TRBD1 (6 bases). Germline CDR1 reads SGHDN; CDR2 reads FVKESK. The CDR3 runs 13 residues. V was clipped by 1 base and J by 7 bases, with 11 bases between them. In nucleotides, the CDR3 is TGTGCCAGCAGCCAAGCAAGGGGGAGTGAGCAGTACTTC. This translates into CASSQARGSEQYF. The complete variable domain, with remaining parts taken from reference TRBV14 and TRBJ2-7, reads EAGVTQFPSHSVIEKGQTVTLRCDPISGHDNLYWYRRVMGKEIKFLLHFVKESKQDESGMPNNRFLAERTGGTYSTLKVQPAELEDSGVYFCASSQARGSEQYFGPGTRLTVT.

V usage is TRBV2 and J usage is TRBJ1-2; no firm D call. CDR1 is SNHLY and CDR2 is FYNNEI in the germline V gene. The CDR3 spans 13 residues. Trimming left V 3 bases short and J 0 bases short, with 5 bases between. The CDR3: CASSDITNYGYTF. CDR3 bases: TGTGCCAGCAGTGACATAACTAACTATGGCTACACCTTC.

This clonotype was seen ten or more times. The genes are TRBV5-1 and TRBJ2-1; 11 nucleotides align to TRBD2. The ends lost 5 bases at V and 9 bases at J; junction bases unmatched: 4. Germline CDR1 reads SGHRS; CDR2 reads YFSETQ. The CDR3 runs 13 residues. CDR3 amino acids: CASSLAGGTEQFF. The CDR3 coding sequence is TGCGCCAGCAGTCTAGCGGGAGGCACTGAGCAGTTCTTC.

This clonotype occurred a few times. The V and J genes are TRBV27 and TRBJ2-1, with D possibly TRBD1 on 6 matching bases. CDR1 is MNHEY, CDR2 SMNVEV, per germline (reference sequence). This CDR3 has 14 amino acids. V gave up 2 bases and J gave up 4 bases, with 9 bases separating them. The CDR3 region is CASSLRTAYNEQFF. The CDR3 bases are TGTGCCAGCAGTTTAAGGACAGCGTACAATGAGCAGTTCTTC.

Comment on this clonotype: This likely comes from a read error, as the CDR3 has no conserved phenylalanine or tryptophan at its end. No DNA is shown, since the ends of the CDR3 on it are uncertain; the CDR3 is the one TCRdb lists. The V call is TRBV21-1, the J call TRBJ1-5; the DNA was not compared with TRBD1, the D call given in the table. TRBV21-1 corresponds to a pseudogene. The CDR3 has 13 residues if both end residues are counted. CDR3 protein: CACINRVGQPQHL.